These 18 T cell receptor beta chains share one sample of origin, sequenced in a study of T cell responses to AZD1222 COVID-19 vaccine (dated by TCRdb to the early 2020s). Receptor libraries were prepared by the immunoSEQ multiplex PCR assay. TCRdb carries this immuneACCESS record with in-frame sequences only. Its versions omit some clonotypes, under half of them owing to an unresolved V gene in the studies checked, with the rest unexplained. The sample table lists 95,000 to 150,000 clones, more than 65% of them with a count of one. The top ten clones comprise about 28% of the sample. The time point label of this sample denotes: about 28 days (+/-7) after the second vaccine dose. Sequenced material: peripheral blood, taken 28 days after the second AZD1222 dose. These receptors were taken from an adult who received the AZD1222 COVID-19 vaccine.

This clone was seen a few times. The CDR3 loop is CASGRGTSYNSPLHF. The CDR3 bases are TGTGCCAGCGGTAGGGGGACCTCCTATAATTCACCCCTCCACTTT. V usage is TRBV27 and J usage is TRBJ1-6; D possibly corresponds to TRBD1 (6 bases). Germline CDR1 reads MNHEY; CDR2 reads SMNVEV (reference sequence). CDR3 length: 15 amino acids. V gave up 8 bases and J gave up 0 bases, with 11 bases separating them.

CDR3: CASSEAGQPQHF. CDR3 nucleotides: TGTGCCAGCAGTGAAGCGGGCCAGCCCCAGCATTTT. The chain carries TRBV2 and TRBJ1-5; unclear D gene. V lost 0 bases, J lost 7 bases, and 4 bases lay in between. The V gene's germline CDR1 is SNHLY and CDR2 FYNNEI. The CDR3 covers 12 residues.

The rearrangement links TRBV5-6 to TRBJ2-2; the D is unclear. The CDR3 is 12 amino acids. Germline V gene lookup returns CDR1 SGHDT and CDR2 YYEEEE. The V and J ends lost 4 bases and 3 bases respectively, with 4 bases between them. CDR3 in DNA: TGTGCCAGCAGCCTGGACACCGGGGAGCTGTTTTTT. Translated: CASSLDTGELFF.

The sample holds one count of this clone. The CDR3 DNA is TGTGCCAGCAGTTTAGCGGGGACAGAGCAGCCCCAGCATTTT. Protein product: CASSLAGTEQPQHF. The V call is TRBV27, the J call TRBJ1-5, with TRBD1 matching over 7 bases. Germline CDR1 is MNHEY and CDR2 is SMNVEV (reference sequence). V lost 2 bases and J lost 7; bases outside the gene matches: 5. The CDR3 has 14 residues.

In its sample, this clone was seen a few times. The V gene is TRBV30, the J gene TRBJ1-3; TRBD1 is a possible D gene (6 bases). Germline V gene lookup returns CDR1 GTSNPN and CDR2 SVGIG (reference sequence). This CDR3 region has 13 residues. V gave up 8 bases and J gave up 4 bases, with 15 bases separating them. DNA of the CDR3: TGTGCCGGAGAACAGGGTTACGGAAACACCATATATTTT. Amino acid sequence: CAGEQGYGNTIYF.

As DNA, the CDR3 is TGTGCCAGCTCCCGTGGGGGGCGAGATCAGCCCCAGCATTTT. Protein product: CASSRGGRDQPQHF. The chain carries TRBV18 and TRBJ1-5; a possible D gene is TRBD1 (6 bases). V was cut by 6 bases and J by 5 bases, with 14 bases left in between. This CDR3 has 14 residues. Germline V gene sequence: CDR1 KGHSH, CDR2 LQKENI.

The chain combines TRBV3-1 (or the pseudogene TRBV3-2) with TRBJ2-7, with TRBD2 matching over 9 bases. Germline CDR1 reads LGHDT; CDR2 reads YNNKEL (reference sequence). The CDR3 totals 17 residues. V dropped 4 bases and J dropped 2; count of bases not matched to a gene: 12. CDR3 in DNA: TGTGCCAGCAGCCGCAGAAGGGCTAGCGGGGTACCCTACGAGCAGTACTTC. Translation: CASSRRRASGVPYEQYF.

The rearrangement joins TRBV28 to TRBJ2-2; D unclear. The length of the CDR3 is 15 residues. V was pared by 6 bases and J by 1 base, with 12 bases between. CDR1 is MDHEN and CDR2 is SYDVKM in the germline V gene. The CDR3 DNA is TGTGCCAGCAGCCTCTTTCCTATGAACACCGGGGAGCTGTTTTTT. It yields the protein CASSLFPMNTGELFF.

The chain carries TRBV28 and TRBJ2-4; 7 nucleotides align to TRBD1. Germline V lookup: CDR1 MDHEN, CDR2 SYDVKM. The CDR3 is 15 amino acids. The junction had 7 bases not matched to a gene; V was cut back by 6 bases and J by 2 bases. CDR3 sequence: CASSRSGGTKNIQYF. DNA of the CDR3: TGTGCCAGCAGCCGCTCAGGGGGAACCAAAAACATTCAGTACTTC.

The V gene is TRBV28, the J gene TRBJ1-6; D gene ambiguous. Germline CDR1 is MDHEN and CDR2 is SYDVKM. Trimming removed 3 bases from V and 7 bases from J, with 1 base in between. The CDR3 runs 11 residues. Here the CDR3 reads CASSFNSPLHF. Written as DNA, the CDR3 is TGTGCCAGCAGTTTCAATTCACCCCTCCACTTT.

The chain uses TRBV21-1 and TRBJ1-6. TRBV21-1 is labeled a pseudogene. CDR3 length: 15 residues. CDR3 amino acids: CARRPPGLGGSPLHF. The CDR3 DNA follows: TGTGCCCGCCGCCCCCCTGGACTGGGGGGCTCACCCCTCCACTTT.

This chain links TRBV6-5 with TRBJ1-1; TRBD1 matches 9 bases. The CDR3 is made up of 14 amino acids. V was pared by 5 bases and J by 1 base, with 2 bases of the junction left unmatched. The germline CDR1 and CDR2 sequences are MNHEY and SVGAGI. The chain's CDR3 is CASSTGGGNTEAFF. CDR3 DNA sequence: TGTGCCAGCAGTACAGGGGGCGGGAACACTGAAGCTTTCTTT.

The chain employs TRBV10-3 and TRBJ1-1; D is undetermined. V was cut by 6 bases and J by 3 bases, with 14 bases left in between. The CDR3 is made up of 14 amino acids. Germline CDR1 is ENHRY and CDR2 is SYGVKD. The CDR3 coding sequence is TGTGCCATCAGCCCTCAAGGAGGTGACACTGAAGCTTTCTTT. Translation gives CAISPQGGDTEAFF.

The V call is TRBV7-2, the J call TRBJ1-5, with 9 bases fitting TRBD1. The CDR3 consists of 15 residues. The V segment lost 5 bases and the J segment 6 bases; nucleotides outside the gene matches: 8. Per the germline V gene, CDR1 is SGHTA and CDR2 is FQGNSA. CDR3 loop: CASSLGTGMVQPQHF. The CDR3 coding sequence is TGTGCCAGCAGCCTCGGGACAGGGATGGTTCAGCCCCAGCATTTT.

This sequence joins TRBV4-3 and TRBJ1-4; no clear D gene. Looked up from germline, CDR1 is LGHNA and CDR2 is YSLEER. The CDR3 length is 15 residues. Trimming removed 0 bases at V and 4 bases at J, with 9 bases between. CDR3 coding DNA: TGCGCCAGCAGCCAAGAAAGCAGCTATAATGAAAAACTGTTTTTT. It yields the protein CASSQESSYNEKLFF.

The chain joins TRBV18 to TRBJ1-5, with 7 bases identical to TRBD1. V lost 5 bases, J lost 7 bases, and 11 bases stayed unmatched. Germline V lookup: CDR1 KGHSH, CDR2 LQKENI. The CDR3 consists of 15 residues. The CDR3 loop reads CASSGIDRAGQPQHF. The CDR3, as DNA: TGTGCCAGCTCAGGGATCGACAGGGCCGGCCAGCCCCAGCATTTT.

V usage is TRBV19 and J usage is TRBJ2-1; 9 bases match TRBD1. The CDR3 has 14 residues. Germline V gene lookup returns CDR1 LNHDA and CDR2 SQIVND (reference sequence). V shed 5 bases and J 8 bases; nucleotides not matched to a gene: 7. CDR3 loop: CASSVGQGMDEQFF. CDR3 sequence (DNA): TGTGCCAGTAGTGTCGGACAGGGGATGGATGAGCAGTTCTTC.

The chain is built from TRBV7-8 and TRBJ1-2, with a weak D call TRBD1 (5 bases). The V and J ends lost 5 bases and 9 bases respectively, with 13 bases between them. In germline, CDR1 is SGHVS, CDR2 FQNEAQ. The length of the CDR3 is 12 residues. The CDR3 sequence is CASSPKPGSYTF. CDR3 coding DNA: TGTGCCAGCAGCCCTAAACCAGGGAGCTACACCTTC.